These T cell receptor beta chains were read from a single sample in a study of PD-L1 blockade in urothelial cancer. Only in-frame clones appear in the TCRdb table, and some are missing; sequencing was by immunoSEQ multiplex PCR. Among tens of thousands of clones listed, more than 70% were seen once. The sequencing here drew on PBMCs, taken around atezolizumab (anti-PD-L1) treatment. These receptors originate from a man in his 60s with urothelial cancer. CDR3s include the opening cysteine and the closing phenylalanine or tryptophan. Each record gives: CDR3 length, J gene, clone size, D gene, V gene, CDR3 protein, CDR3 DNA. A D gene is named only where the DNA matches it firmly. Rows give clone size only sometimes, using once, few, many, or a class for an expanded clone.

cdr3_length: 15
j_call: TRBJ2-7
clone_size: -
d_call: -
v_call: TRBV5-5
cdr3_aa: CASSMDSFSNYEQYF
cdr3_nt: TGTGCCAGCAGCATGGACAGCTTCTCCAACTACGAGCAGTACTTC

cdr3_length: 15
j_call: TRBJ2-1
clone_size: -
d_call: TRBD2
v_call: TRBV11-2
cdr3_aa: CASSLEVAGYNEQFF
cdr3_nt: TGTGCCAGCAGCTTGGAGGTAGCGGGGTACAATGAGCAGTTCTTC

cdr3_length: 14
j_call: TRBJ2-3
clone_size: -
d_call: TRBD2
v_call: TRBV30
cdr3_aa: CAWSLAGGTDTQYF
cdr3_nt: TGTGCCTGGAGTCTGGCGGGGGGGACAGATACGCAGTATTTT

cdr3_length: 15
j_call: TRBJ1-5
clone_size: -
d_call: -
v_call: TRBV19
cdr3_aa: CASSMGARLAQPQHF
cdr3_nt: TGTGCCAGTAGTATGGGGGCCCGGCTAGCTCAGCCCCAGCATTTT

cdr3_length: 15
j_call: TRBJ1-4
clone_size: -
d_call: TRBD1
v_call: TRBV6-1
cdr3_aa: CASIRQGKVNEKLFF
cdr3_nt: TGTGCCAGCATTAGACAGGGGAAGGTAAATGAAAAACTGTTTTTT

cdr3_length: 14
j_call: TRBJ2-7
clone_size: -
d_call: -
v_call: TRBV6-5
cdr3_aa: CASSYGGFSYEQYF
cdr3_nt: TGTGCCAGCAGTTACGGCGGGTTCTCCTACGAGCAGTACTTC

cdr3_length: 15
j_call: TRBJ2-3
clone_size: -
d_call: TRBD1
v_call: TRBV7-6
cdr3_aa: CASRPGRQGADTQYF
cdr3_nt: TGTGCCAGCAGACCAGGGAGACAGGGGGCAGATACGCAGTATTTT

cdr3_length: 13
j_call: TRBJ2-1
clone_size: few
d_call: -
v_call: TRBV6-5
cdr3_aa: CASNILGYNEQFF
cdr3_nt: TGTGCCAGCAACATACTAGGATACAATGAGCAGTTCTTC

cdr3_length: 15
j_call: TRBJ1-2
clone_size: -
d_call: TRBD1
v_call: TRBV5-6
cdr3_aa: CASSPSGQGFYGYTF
cdr3_nt: TGTGCCAGCAGCCCCTCTGGACAGGGCTTTTATGGCTACACCTTC

cdr3_length: 14
j_call: TRBJ2-5
clone_size: -
d_call: -
v_call: TRBV5-1
cdr3_aa: CASSLAPGEETQYF
cdr3_nt: TGCGCCAGCAGCTTGGCCCCCGGGGAAGAGACCCAGTACTTC

cdr3_length: 17
j_call: TRBJ1-1
clone_size: -
d_call: TRBD1
v_call: TRBV9
cdr3_aa: CASSVSDRVGGNTEAFF
cdr3_nt: TGTGCCAGCAGCGTAAGCGACAGGGTAGGGGGGAACACTGAAGCTTTCTTT

cdr3_length: 17
j_call: TRBJ2-2
clone_size: -
d_call: TRBD2
v_call: TRBV4-2
cdr3_aa: CASSQGGQRGGSGELFF
cdr3_nt: TGTGCCAGCAGCCAAGGAGGCCAGAGGGGAGGGTCCGGGGAGCTGTTTTTT

cdr3_length: 13
j_call: TRBJ2-1
clone_size: -
d_call: -
v_call: TRBV29-1
cdr3_aa: CSVGVTPYNEQFF
cdr3_nt: TGCAGCGTTGGCGTAACCCCCTACAATGAGCAGTTCTTC

cdr3_length: 14
j_call: TRBJ1-1
clone_size: once
d_call: -
v_call: TRBV5-4
cdr3_aa: CASTLGGGNTEAFF
cdr3_nt: TGTGCCAGCACCCTCGGGGGGGGGAACACTGAAGCTTTCTTT

cdr3_length: 16
j_call: TRBJ1-4
clone_size: -
d_call: -
v_call: TRBV27
cdr3_aa: CASSSTTTARGEKLFF
cdr3_nt: TGTGCCAGCAGTTCCACGACGACCGCTAGGGGTGAAAAACTGTTTTTT

cdr3_length: 13
j_call: TRBJ2-5
clone_size: -
d_call: -
v_call: TRBV11-2
cdr3_aa: CASSFGSQETQYF
cdr3_nt: TGTGCCAGCAGCTTTGGCAGCCAAGAGACCCAGTACTTC

cdr3_length: 13
j_call: TRBJ1-6
clone_size: -
d_call: -
v_call: TRBV7-8
cdr3_aa: CASSSTYRTPLHF
cdr3_nt: TGTGCCAGCAGCTCCACCTACAGAACACCCCTCCACTTT

cdr3_length: 15
j_call: TRBJ1-2
clone_size: -
d_call: -
v_call: TRBV9
cdr3_aa: CASSVGGLANYGYTF
cdr3_nt: TGTGCCAGCAGCGTAGGGGGACTTGCTAACTATGGCTACACCTTC

cdr3_length: 14
j_call: TRBJ1-1
clone_size: -
d_call: -
v_call: TRBV5-1
cdr3_aa: CASSWGGLVTEAFF
cdr3_nt: TGCGCCAGCAGCTGGGGGGGCCTTGTTACTGAAGCTTTCTTT

cdr3_length: 14
j_call: TRBJ1-4
clone_size: -
d_call: -
v_call: TRBV6-1
cdr3_aa: CASSARESSEKLFF
cdr3_nt: TGTGCCAGCAGTGCCAGGGAATCGTCCGAAAAACTGTTTTTT

cdr3_length: 14
j_call: TRBJ1-1
clone_size: -
d_call: -
v_call: TRBV5-6
cdr3_aa: CASSSAALITEAFF
cdr3_nt: TGTGCCAGCAGCTCTGCGGCTCTGATCACTGAAGCTTTCTTT

cdr3_length: 15
j_call: TRBJ1-3
clone_size: -
d_call: -
v_call: TRBV6-6
cdr3_aa: CASSYDGTPGNTIYF
cdr3_nt: TGTGCCAGCAGTTACGACGGGACACCGGGAAACACCATATATTTT

cdr3_length: 16
j_call: TRBJ2-5
clone_size: few
d_call: TRBD2
v_call: TRBV27
cdr3_aa: CASSPMTSGGQETQYF
cdr3_nt: TGTGCCAGCAGTCCCATGACTAGCGGGGGCCAAGAGACCCAGTACTTC

cdr3_length: 15
j_call: TRBJ1-4
clone_size: once
d_call: TRBD1
v_call: TRBV19
cdr3_aa: CASSDYRGRREKLFF
cdr3_nt: TGTGCCAGTAGTGATTACAGGGGGCGTCGTGAAAAACTGTTTTTT

cdr3_length: 14
j_call: TRBJ2-7
clone_size: -
d_call: TRBD2
v_call: TRBV6-1
cdr3_aa: CASSASSGVYEQYF
cdr3_nt: TGTGCCAGCAGTGCGTCTAGCGGGGTATACGAGCAGTACTTC

cdr3_length: 15
j_call: TRBJ1-4
clone_size: -
d_call: TRBD1
v_call: TRBV5-1
cdr3_aa: CASSLATGVNEKLFF
cdr3_nt: TGCGCCAGCAGCTTGGCCACAGGGGTTAATGAAAAACTGTTTTTT

cdr3_length: 13
j_call: TRBJ2-7
clone_size: -
d_call: -
v_call: TRBV30
cdr3_aa: CAWSVQPCHEQYF
cdr3_nt: TGTGCCTGGAGTGTACAACCTTGTCACGAGCAGTACTTC

cdr3_length: 15
j_call: TRBJ2-5
clone_size: once
d_call: -
v_call: TRBV7-9
cdr3_aa: CASSLGSTGKETQYF
cdr3_nt: TGTGCCAGCAGCTTAGGTTCTACAGGGAAAGAGACCCAGTACTTC

cdr3_length: 14
j_call: TRBJ2-7
clone_size: -
d_call: TRBD2
v_call: TRBV30
cdr3_aa: CAWVRAGGFYEQYF
cdr3_nt: TGTGCCTGGGTTAGGGCGGGAGGGTTCTACGAGCAGTACTTC

cdr3_length: 15
j_call: TRBJ2-2
clone_size: few
d_call: TRBD1
v_call: TRBV28
cdr3_aa: CASSYRQGYPGELFF
cdr3_nt: TGTGCCAGCAGTTACAGACAGGGCTATCCCGGGGAGCTGTTTTTT

cdr3_length: 12
j_call: TRBJ1-3
clone_size: -
d_call: -
v_call: TRBV5-1
cdr3_aa: CASRDTGNTIYF
cdr3_nt: TGCGCCAGCAGGGACACAGGAAACACCATATATTTT

cdr3_length: 16
j_call: TRBJ1-4
clone_size: -
d_call: -
v_call: TRBV5-6
cdr3_aa: CASSPAPRATNEKLFF
cdr3_nt: TGTGCCAGCAGCCCGGCCCCCAGGGCAACTAATGAAAAACTGTTTTTT

cdr3_length: 12
j_call: TRBJ1-3
clone_size: -
d_call: -
v_call: TRBV4-1
cdr3_aa: CASSQDADTIYF
cdr3_nt: TGCGCCAGCAGCCAAGATGCGGACACCATATATTTT

cdr3_length: 14
j_call: TRBJ1-4
clone_size: many
d_call: TRBD1
v_call: TRBV6-1
cdr3_aa: CASGSSGQGKKLFF
cdr3_nt: TGTGCCAGCGGAAGCTCGGGACAGGGGAAAAAACTGTTTTTT